The 2 T cell receptor beta chains presented below share a single source sample, sequenced in a study of beta chain features in type 1 diabetes (dated by TCRdb to between 2018 and 2020). The full study reports these points: A moderate but significant shortening of TCRB CDR3 length was observed in type 1 diabetes patients in all four CD4+ subsets.

Receptor amplification or capture employed the immunoSEQ multiplex PCR assay. The High Capacity cDNA Reverse Transcription Kit was used to reverse transcribe all of the isolated RNA, meaning that expressed TCRB transcripts were what got sequenced. Held by TCRdb, this immuneACCESS table contains in-frame sequences only and omits some clones. Under half of the omission traces to an unresolved V gene where checked; the cause of the rest is unknown. Counted in this sample were roughly 160,000 clones; approximately 7.8% of them appeared once. 0.94% of the sample is taken by the ten largest. These receptors' antigens are unknown. Material for sequencing was central memory CD4+ T cells from blood. These receptor sequences come from a woman aged 40 to 50 with type 1 diabetes.

The rearrangement uses TRBV5-1 and TRBJ2-3, with a possible D match to TRBD2 (6 bases). The CDR3 is 14 residues long. Germline V gives CDR1 SGHRS, CDR2 YFSETQ. The V end lost 0 bases, the J end lost 2 bases, and 7 bases lay between the germline ends. The CDR3 nucleotides are TGCGCCAGCAGCTTGGGGCGGGACACAGATACGCAGTATTTT. This codes for CASSLGRDTDTQYF.

There are a few counts of this clone. V and J are TRBV7-6 and TRBJ2-5; a possible D gene is TRBD1 (5 bases). The V end was cut by 1 base, the J end by 5 bases, with 14 bases between. The CDR3 is 15 residues long. Germline loops: CDR1 SGHVS, CDR2 FNYEAQ. The CDR3 DNA sequence: TGTGCCAGCAGCTTAGGGGGCTTAAGGTTGGAGACCCAGTACTTC. It codes for CASSLGGLRLETQYF.